What follows are 17 T cell receptor beta chains derived from one specimen sequenced in a study of T cells in Graves' hyperthyroidism and ophthalmopathy. Amplification yielded TCR beta CDR3 regions, with RNA transcripts as the source. TCR CDR3 underwent first-round RT-PCR with the HTBI primer set. TCRdb passed the multiplex PCR reads through MiXCR, listing each CDR3 protein once. Among about 420,000 distinct CDR3 sequences listed, 15% to 17% were seen once. Sequenced sample: blood. These receptors all stem from a woman between 18 and 29 years old with Graves' hyperthyroidism.

This chain uses TRBV5-5 with TRBJ2-3, with 11 bases matching TRBD1. This CDR3 has 18 residues. V shed 4 bases, J shed 0 bases, and the junction held 10 bases outside the gene matches. Germline CDR1 is SGHKS and CDR2 is YYEKEE (reference sequence). The CDR3 sequence: CASSPRTGGTLSTDTQYF. Here the CDR3 DNA reads TGTGCCAGCAGCCCCCGGACAGGGGGCACCCTTAGCACAGATACGCAGTATTTT.

This clonotype came up once. This chain uses TRBV7-9 with TRBJ1-1; D not resolved. CDR1 and CDR2 (germline): SEHNR, FQNEAQ (reference sequence). V lost 5 bases and J 8 bases, leaving 15 bases between the germline ends. CDR3 length equals 13 residues. The CDR3 reads CASSPSPGAEAFF. The DNA of the CDR3 is TGTGCCAGCAGCCCATCCCCGGGTGCGGAAGCTTTCTTT.

The genes are TRBV7-3 and TRBJ1-3; maybe TRBD1 (6 bases). This CDR3 comprises 16 residues. CDR1 is SGHTA, CDR2 FQGTGA, per germline. Trimming took 5 bases from V and 0 from J, leaving 14 bases between them. DNA for the CDR3: TGTGCCAGCAGCCTCATGGGGGCTTCCTCTGGAAACACCATATATTTT. Its protein is CASSLMGASSGNTIYF.

V and J are TRBV7-9 and TRBJ1-4; D possibly corresponds to TRBD1 (5 bases). V lost 5 bases to trimming and J lost 8 bases, with 21 bases between them. In germline, CDR1 is SEHNR, CDR2 FQNEAQ (reference sequence). The CDR3 covers 16 residues. DNA for the CDR3: TGTGCCAGCAGCACGCCTTACCGGGACGAGAGGGAAAAACTGTTTTTT. It yields the protein CASSTPYRDEREKLFF.

The V call is TRBV20-1, the J call TRBJ2-7; a weak D match, TRBD1 (6 bases). CDR3 length equals 14 residues. Deletions cut 1 base from V and 3 bases from J, with 13 bases between. Germline V lookup: CDR1 DFQATT, CDR2 SNEGSKA (reference sequence). Here the CDR3 reads CSARATGLSYEQYF. The DNA for the CDR3 is TGCAGTGCTAGAGCAACAGGGCTTAGCTACGAGCAGTACTTC.

The sample holds many counts of this clonotype. The chain has TRBV10-3 and TRBJ1-3; the D gene is possibly TRBD1 (5 bases). The CDR3 covers 14 residues. Germline V gives CDR1 ENHRY, CDR2 SYGVKD. The V end was cut by 2 bases, the J end by 7 bases, with 12 bases between. The CDR3: CAISEGREGNTIYF. The CDR3 DNA follows: TGTGCCATCAGTGAGGGCAGGGAAGGGAACACCATATATTTT.

The V gene is TRBV6-1, the J gene TRBJ2-3; the D is unclear. The germline V and J ends were trimmed by 7 bases and 3 bases, with 8 bases remaining between them. CDR3 size: 12 residues. Germline loops: CDR1 MNHNS, CDR2 SASEGT. The CDR3 nucleotides are TGTGCCAGCATCACAGCGACAGATACGCAGTATTTT. Encoded protein: CASITATDTQYF.

This clonotype was observed a handful of times. This chain connects TRBV12-3 or TRBV12-4 to TRBJ1-2, with D uncertain. The CDR3 has 13 amino acids. V was cut by 6 bases and J by 7 bases, with 15 bases left in between. Here the CDR3 reads CASSSVAPGGYTF. The CDR3 nucleotides read TGTGCCAGCAGCTCTGTTGCTCCGGGTGGCTACACCTTC.

This clonotype has a handful of counts. This chain links TRBV6-1 with TRBJ2-3; 10 bases line up with TRBD1. The CDR3 loop spans 16 amino acids. Germline CDR1 reads MNHNS; CDR2 reads SASEGT. The V segment lost 8 bases and the J segment 2 bases; nucleotides outside the gene matches: 10. The CDR3 spells CASHRPGQGYTDTQYF. CDR3 bases: TGTGCCAGCCACCGACCGGGACAGGGGTACACAGATACGCAGTATTTT.

The chain uses TRBV28 and TRBJ2-1, with TRBD2 as a possible D gene (5 bases). The DNA end is a closer match to TRBJ2-7, so the J assignment may be wrong. Looked up from germline, CDR1 is MDHEN and CDR2 is SYDVKM. The CDR3 has 18 amino acids. The CDR3 DNA reads as TGTGCCAGCAGTTTGGGTAGTAGCGCCTGGGATTCCTACAATGAGCAGTACTTC. Protein: CASSLGSSAWDSYNEQYF.

This clonotype was picked up many times. V gene TRBV7-3 combines with J gene TRBJ2-1; 9 positions match TRBD2. Germline CDR1 is SGHTA and CDR2 is FQGTGA. V lost 5 bases, J lost 7 bases, and 9 bases stayed unmatched. This CDR3 contains 15 residues. CDR3 loop: CASSPVAGAGNEQFF. The CDR3 DNA follows: TGTGCCAGCAGCCCAGTAGCGGGAGCTGGTAATGAGCAGTTCTTC.

The chain is built from TRBV7-2 and TRBJ1-2; D remains ambiguous. The CDR3 spans 12 residues. Germline CDR1 and CDR2: SGHTA and FQGNSA. V was pared by 5 bases and J by 4 bases, with 8 bases between. The CDR3 coding sequence is TGTGCCAGCAGCCCCCAGCGCTATGGCTACACCTTC. Its translation is CASSPQRYGYTF.

This clonotype was seen many times. This chain links TRBV6-2 or TRBV6-3 with TRBJ1-1; unclear D gene. Trimming took off 2 bases at V and 7 bases at J, with 5 bases between the two ends. CDR3 length: 11 amino acids. Germline values: CDR1 MNHEY, CDR2 SVGEGT. The CDR3 DNA reads as TGTGCCAGCAGTTACCAGGTTGAAGCTTTCTTT. It encodes CASSYQVEAFF.

Turning to this clonotype: This may be a read error, as it is one base from a much larger clone. V usage is TRBV28 and J usage is TRBJ2-7; D gene unclear. Trimming left V 8 bases short and J 0 bases short, with 11 bases between. Per the germline V gene, CDR1 is MDHEN and CDR2 is SYDVKM. CDR3 length: 13 residues. CDR3 protein: CASGSVNSYEQYF. The CDR3 bases are TGTGCCAGCGGCAGTGTGAACTCCTACGAGCAGTACTTC.

The genes are TRBV20-1 and TRBJ2-7; the match to TRBD1 covers 10 bases. Germline CDR1 and CDR2: DFQATT and SNEGSKA (reference sequence). Trimming cost V 5 bases and J 2 bases; bases outside gene matches: 6. The CDR3 length is 14 residues. CDR3 nucleotide sequence: TGCAGTGCTTCAGGACAGGGGGGCCCCTACGAGCAGTACTTC. This sequence encodes CSASGQGGPYEQYF.

J is TRBJ1-5 and V is TRBV9; D is unclear. V lost 4 bases, J lost 0 bases, and 11 bases lay in between. CDR1 is SGDLS and CDR2 is YYNGEE in the germline V gene. This CDR3 contains 15 residues. The CDR3 coding sequence is TGTGCCAGCAGCTCAACCCCGAATAGCAATCAGCCCCAGCATTTT. It is translated as CASSSTPNSNQPQHF.

J is TRBJ2-7 and V is TRBV3-1, with D perhaps TRBD1 (6 bases). This CDR3 has 15 residues. V gave up 0 bases and J gave up 2 bases, with 11 bases separating them. Germline CDR1 reads LGHDT; CDR2 reads YNNKEL (reference sequence). Written as DNA, the CDR3 is TGTGCCAGCAGCCAAGAAAATGCAGGGGCCTACGAGCAGTACTTC. This codes for CASSQENAGAYEQYF.